A single sample is the source of the 2 T cell receptor beta chains below, sequenced in a study of blood T cell repertoires in COVID-19. The protocol was immunoSEQ multiplex PCR, while the TCRdb copy is restricted to in-frame clones and leaves out a portion. The table lists 150,000 or so clones, roughly 90% of them singletons. The specimen sequenced was PBMCs or T cells enriched from blood (not recorded which). All receptors come from a woman between 45 and 65 years old who had recovered from COVID-19.

This clone was observed at least ten times. The chain joins TRBV10-3 to TRBJ1-3, with a possible D match to TRBD1 (6 bases). Germline CDR1 is ENHRY and CDR2 is SYGVKD. This CDR3 is built from 15 residues. V was pared by 6 bases and J by 0 bases, with 12 bases between. This CDR3 reads CAISNGQSSGNTIYF. In DNA, the CDR3 is TGTGCCATCAGCAACGGACAGAGCTCTGGAAACACCATATATTTT.

The chain combines TRBV4-2 with TRBJ1-2; 7 bases are shared with TRBD1. This CDR3 contains 15 residues. The trim removed 0 bases at V and 8 bases at J, leaving 9 bases unmatched. Germline lookup yields CDR1 LGHNA and CDR2 YNFKEQ. CDR3 DNA sequence: TGTGCCAGCAGCCAAGATGGACTATCCAGGGGGGGCTACACCTTC. The encoded protein is CASSQDGLSRGGYTF.